Each of the 20 T cell receptor beta chains below was sequenced from the same sample in a study of blood T cell repertoires in COVID-19. Here immunoSEQ multiplex PCR was the method, and the copy in TCRdb shows in-frame clones only, minus some. The profile shows 150,000 or so clones, roughly 84% of them singletons. The sample taken for sequencing was peripheral blood. The receptors shown here come from a man in his sixties who had recovered from COVID-19.

The chain uses TRBV11-2 and TRBJ2-1; 8 nucleotides agree with TRBD2. V was clipped by 3 bases and J by 4 bases; unmatched bases: 8. The CDR3 contains 16 residues. Germline V gene lookup returns CDR1 SGHAT and CDR2 FQNNGV. CDR3 nucleotide sequence: TGTGCCAGCAGCTTTTCCCAGACTAGCGTTTACAATGAGCAGTTCTTC. Translated: CASSFSQTSVYNEQFF.

The genes are TRBV21-1 and TRBJ1-1; the D call of TRBD1 is as the table states it, not checked on the DNA. TRBV21-1 has pseudogene status. This CDR3 is built from 15 residues. CDR3 in amino acids: CASSLGQGAGGEAFF. The CDR3 coding sequence is TGTGCCAGCAGCCTGGGACAGGGGGCAGGGGGTGAAGCTTTCTTT.

V usage is TRBV6-5 and J usage is TRBJ1-1; D not certain. The germline gives CDR1 MNHEY, CDR2 SVGAGI. V dropped 6 bases and J dropped 3 bases, with 11 bases sitting between them. This CDR3 spans 13 amino acids. The CDR3 coding sequence is TGTGCCAGCAGCCCCAACAGAGACACTGAAGCTTTCTTT. Residues: CASSPNRDTEAFF.

V is TRBV9 and J is TRBJ2-2; D gene unclear. The V gene's germline CDR1 is SGDLS and CDR2 YYNGEE. This CDR3 has 14 residues. The ends were cut back, 3 bases at V and 3 bases at J, with 9 bases in the middle. CDR3: CASSAPTYTGELFF. CDR3 sequence (DNA): TGTGCCAGCAGCGCACCCACTTACACCGGGGAGCTGTTTTTT. The entire variable domain, with the rest obtained from reference TRBV9 and TRBJ2-2, is as follows: DSGVTQTPKHLITATGQRVTLRCSPRSGDLSVYWYQQSLDQGLQFLIQYYNGEERAKGNILERFSAQQFPDLHSELNLSSLELGDSALYFCASSAPTYTGELFFGEGSRLTVL.

The table lists this clone with a count of one. This chain connects TRBV11-2 to TRBJ1-2, with TRBD1 matching over 10 bases. The CDR3 is 15 residues long. Germline-derived CDR1 and CDR2 are SGHAT and FQNNGV. V gave up 5 bases and J gave up 4 bases; unmatched junction bases: 7. Here the CDR3 DNA reads TGTGCCAGCAGCCGAGGGACAGGGGAGTTCTATGGCTACACCTTC. Its translation is CASSRGTGEFYGYTF.

V gene TRBV9 combines with J gene TRBJ1-1; D is unresolved. CDR3 length: 14 amino acids. Trimming took off 4 bases at V and 6 bases at J, with 16 bases between the two ends. Germline CDR1 SGDLS, CDR2 YYNGEE. This CDR3 is CASSYTLSSAEAFF. DNA of the CDR3: TGTGCCAGCAGCTACACCCTGTCGAGCGCTGAAGCTTTCTTT.

The CDR3 DNA is TGTGCCAGTAGTCCGGACAGGAGGAGCTCCTACGAGCAGTACTTC. Translating gives CASSPDRRSSYEQYF. V is TRBV19 and J is TRBJ2-7; 7 nucleotides match TRBD1. The CDR3 loop spans 15 amino acids. Trimming cost V 5 bases and J 0 bases; bases outside gene matches: 7. CDR1 is LNHDA, CDR2 SQIVND, per germline (reference sequence).

The V gene is TRBV2, the J gene TRBJ2-1; 9 bases agree with TRBD1. V lost 7 bases to trimming and J lost 5 bases; unmatched junction nucleotides: 15. This CDR3 has 17 amino acids. Germline CDR1 SNHLY, CDR2 FYNNEI. The CDR3 here is CASISTMGQGGDNEQFF. The CDR3 region has the DNA TGTGCCAGCATTTCCACGATGGGACAGGGAGGGGACAATGAGCAGTTCTTC.

V gene TRBV3-1 (or the pseudogene TRBV3-2) combines with J gene TRBJ2-1; D not certain. Germline values: CDR1 LGHDT, CDR2 YNNKEL (reference sequence). The V gene lost 4 bases and the J gene lost 1 base, with 8 bases spanning the gap. This CDR3 spans 14 amino acids. CDR3 sequence: CASSPRESYNEQFF. The CDR3, as DNA: TGTGCCAGCAGCCCTAGAGAGTCCTACAATGAGCAGTTCTTC.

This clone was counted once. V gene TRBV7-9 combines with J gene TRBJ1-2, with D possibly TRBD1 on 5 matching bases. Germline CDR1 and CDR2: SEHNR and FQNEAQ (reference sequence). This CDR3 spans 14 amino acids. With 5 bases removed from V and 5 bases from J, the gap between germline ends came to 15 bases. CDR3 bases: TGTGCCAGCAGCCTAATAGGGGTCCTATATGGCTACACCTTC. Translation gives CASSLIGVLYGYTF.

The chain has TRBV19 and TRBJ2-1, with a tentative D call TRBD1 (5 bases). Trimming removed 0 bases at V and 4 bases at J, with 10 bases between. From germline, CDR1 is LNHDA and CDR2 SQIVND (reference sequence). This CDR3 spans 15 amino acids. CDR3 DNA: TGTGCCAGTAGTATAGACCAGGGATCGTACAATGAGCAGTTCTTC. It specifies CASSIDQGSYNEQFF.

CDR3 sequence (DNA): TGCGCCAGCAGCTTGGAGGCTAGCGGGGACCAAGAGACCCAGTACTTC. Residues: CASSLEASGDQETQYF. V and J are TRBV5-1 and TRBJ2-5; 9 bases fit TRBD2. V lost 0 bases to trimming and J lost 0 bases; unmatched junction nucleotides: 3. The CDR3 sequence is 16 residues long. The germline V gene encodes CDR1 SGHRS and CDR2 YFSETQ.

V is TRBV27 and J is TRBJ1-3; the match to TRBD1 covers 11 bases. Germline V gives CDR1 MNHEY, CDR2 SMNVEV (reference sequence). V dropped 5 bases and J dropped 3; count of bases not matched to a gene: 6. The CDR3 contains 16 residues. The DNA of the CDR3 is TGTGCCAGCAGTCGAGGGACAGGGGGAATTGGAAACACCATATATTTT. Encoded protein: CASSRGTGGIGNTIYF.

The chain couples TRBV2 to TRBJ1-5, with D possibly matching TRBD1 (5 bases). With 3 bases removed from V and 7 bases from J, the gap between germline ends came to 13 bases. CDR3 length: 14 amino acids. Germline CDR1 and CDR2: SNHLY and FYNNEI. The CDR3 DNA reads as TGTGCCAGCAGTGAGTGGCAGGGTGGGCAGCCCCAGCATTTT. It is translated as CASSEWQGGQPQHF.

The chain employs TRBV6-5 and TRBJ2-1; maybe TRBD1 (5 bases). V lost 0 bases and J 5 bases, leaving 14 bases between the germline ends. CDR3 length: 16 amino acids. Germline V gene data show CDR1 as MNHEY and CDR2 as SVGAGI. The CDR3 DNA reads as TGTGCCAGCAGTTACTCCCATAGACAGATACACAATGAGCAGTTCTTC. As protein: CASSYSHRQIHNEQFF.

The chain carries TRBV6-1 and TRBJ1-2, with a possible D match to TRBD1 (5 bases). The CDR3 contains 17 residues. Trimming removed 4 bases from V and 5 bases from J, with 23 bases in between. The germline gives CDR1 MNHNS, CDR2 SASEGT. The CDR3 reads CASSARQTYSPEYGYTF. In DNA, the CDR3 is TGTGCCAGCAGTGCCCGACAGACATACTCCCCAGAATATGGCTACACCTTC.

A single count supports this clone. Other nucleotide sequences from this sample produce the same CDR3. This chain uses TRBV5-5 with TRBJ2-3, with D maybe TRBD2 (6 bases). Trimming left V 0 bases short and J 4 bases short, with 9 bases between. The length of the CDR3 is 14 residues. The germline V gene has CDR1 SGHKS and CDR2 YYEKEE (reference sequence). The CDR3 DNA is TGTGCCAGCAGCTTGGGCGGGGAAGCAGATACGCAGTATTTT. Translating it yields CASSLGGEADTQYF.

The chain uses TRBV2 and TRBJ1-2; TRBD1 agrees at 10 bases. Trimming removed 6 bases from V and 6 bases from J; junction bases left unmatched: 10. The CDR3 length is 15 residues. Germline V gives CDR1 SNHLY, CDR2 FYNNEI. As DNA, the CDR3 is TGTGCCAGCAGGGACCGGGACAGGGGAAATGATGGCTACACCTTC. It translates to CASRDRDRGNDGYTF. Full variable domain (remainder filled in from reference TRBV2 and TRBJ1-2): EPEVTQTPSHQVTQMGQEVILRCVPISNHLYFYWYRQILGQKVEFLVSFYNNEISEKSEIFDDQFSVERPDGSNFTLKIRSTKLEDSAMYFCASRDRDRGNDGYTFGSGTRLTVV.

The chain recombines TRBV19 with TRBJ2-7; D uncertain. Trimming shortened V by 5 bases and J by 0 bases, and 17 bases separated the two germline ends. The CDR3 contains 16 residues. Germline assignment: CDR1 LNHDA and CDR2 SQIVND (reference sequence). The CDR3 here is CASSERLDSFSYEQYF. In DNA form, the CDR3 reads TGTGCCAGTAGTGAGCGCCTAGACTCCTTCTCCTACGAGCAGTACTTC.

The V and J genes are TRBV24-1 and TRBJ2-3, with D perhaps matching TRBD2 (7 bases). Trimming cost V 9 bases and J 4 bases, with 13 bases left between them. Looked up from germline, CDR1 is KGHDR and CDR2 is SFDVKD. The CDR3 extends over 13 amino acids. The DNA for the CDR3 is TGTGCCACCGAGGGGGGGGACTCAGATACGCAGTATTTT. It encodes CATEGGDSDTQYF.